One and the same sample provided the 16 T cell receptor beta chains below, sequenced in a study of shared T cell receptors in the human thymus. Repertoires were generated with immunoSEQ multiplex PCR, while TCRdb's copy carries only in-frame clones and drops some. The sample carries roughly 660,000 clones, roughly 88% recorded once. The same specimen was also included in a second study, on human thymus T cells.

Sequenced material: thymocytes. All receptors derive from a boy younger than two with a congenital heart defect.

The chain combines TRBV28 with TRBJ2-7, with 9 bases fitting TRBD1. Germline V CDR1 and CDR2: MDHEN, SYDVKM. The CDR3 has 17 amino acids. Trimming removed 3 bases from V and 1 base from J; junction bases left unmatched: 10. CDR3: CASSFGGGTGSSYEQYF. The CDR3 bases are TGTGCCAGCAGTTTTGGGGGGGGGACAGGGTCTTCCTACGAGCAGTACTTC. Combining the CDR3 with reference TRBV28 and TRBJ2-7 gives the whole variable domain DVKVTQSSRYLVKRTGEKVFLECVQDMDHENMFWYRQDPGLGLRLIYFSYDVKMKEKGDIPEGYSVSREKKERFSLILESASTNQTSMYLCASSFGGGTGSSYEQYFGPGTRLTVT.

The V gene is TRBV4-3, the J gene TRBJ1-2; weak D call: TRBD1 (5 bases). Per the germline V gene, CDR1 is LGHNA and CDR2 is YSLEER. The CDR3 length is 15 residues. The V and J ends lost 0 bases and 4 bases respectively, with 12 bases between them. As DNA, the CDR3 is TGCGCCAGCAGCCAAGATCGGGGGGGAGGCTATGGCTACACCTTC. Its translation is CASSQDRGGGYGYTF.

J is TRBJ2-7 and V is TRBV5-1; D possibly corresponds to TRBD1 (5 bases). Deletions cut 0 bases from V and 7 bases from J, with 14 bases between. The CDR3 contains 14 residues. In germline, CDR1 is SGHRS, CDR2 YFSETQ. CDR3 sequence reads: CASSLGPREGEQYF. As DNA, the CDR3 is TGCGCCAGCAGCTTGGGTCCCAGGGAAGGGGAGCAGTACTTC.

In its sample, this clone was seen once. The CDR3: CASSVVGGPNTGELFF. CDR3 sequence (DNA): TGTGCCAGCAGCGTAGTAGGAGGGCCAAACACCGGGGAGCTGTTTTTT. The chain couples TRBV9 to TRBJ2-2; tentatively, D is TRBD2 (6 bases). The V gene lost 0 bases and the J gene lost 2 bases, with 11 bases spanning the gap. The CDR3 covers 16 residues. The germline CDR1 and CDR2 sequences are SGDLS and YYNGEE.

The rearrangement uses TRBV14 and TRBJ2-1, with 7 bases that match TRBD2. Trimming removed 0 bases from V and 0 bases from J; junction bases left unmatched: 14. The CDR3 extends over 20 amino acids. Looked up from germline, CDR1 is SGHDN and CDR2 is FVKESK. The CDR3 reads CASSQDNAGASRSSYNEQFF. CDR3 nucleotide sequence: TGTGCCAGCAGCCAAGATAATGCGGGAGCTTCGAGGAGCTCCTACAATGAGCAGTTCTTC.

The CDR3 DNA reads as TGTGCCAGCAGCTTGGAGCCCTACGAGCAGTACTTC. Translation gives CASSLEPYEQYF. The V call is TRBV5-4, the J call TRBJ2-7; D remains ambiguous. This CDR3 contains 12 residues. Trimming removed 0 bases from V and 2 bases from J, with 3 bases in between. Germline values: CDR1 SGHNT, CDR2 YYREEE (reference sequence).

The chain carries TRBV4-3 and TRBJ1-3; D possibly corresponds to TRBD1 (6 bases). The germline V gene has CDR1 LGHNA and CDR2 YSLEER. V lost 1 base, J lost 0 bases, and 16 bases lay in between. CDR3 length: 18 residues. The CDR3 loop is CASSQGGLGAGSGNTIYF. CDR3 sequence (DNA): TGCGCCAGCAGCCAAGGGGGTTTGGGGGCCGGCTCTGGAAACACCATATATTTT.

This clone was seen once. The gene calls are TRBV19 and TRBJ1-2; the D is unclear. CDR3 length equals 14 residues. The germline gives CDR1 LNHDA, CDR2 SQIVND (reference sequence). V gave up 9 bases and J gave up 4 bases, with 18 bases separating them. The DNA of the CDR3 is TGTGCCAGCACTCATGTCCCGGGTGGCTATGGCTACACCTTC. Amino acid sequence: CASTHVPGGYGYTF.

On this clone itself: Different DNA sequences within this sample yield the same CDR3. This rearrangement joins TRBV9 to TRBJ2-3; the match to TRBD1 covers 9 bases. The germline V gene has CDR1 SGDLS and CDR2 YYNGEE. This CDR3 is 15 amino acids long. With V trimmed by 0 bases and J by 3 bases, 2 bases remained unmatched. The CDR3 loop is CASSVGGQGTDTQYF. The CDR3, as DNA: TGTGCCAGCAGCGTAGGGGGACAGGGAACAGATACGCAGTATTTT.

The rearrangement joins TRBV5-1 to TRBJ2-5; D might be TRBD1 (6 bases). Trimming left V 4 bases short and J 4 bases short, with 23 bases between. The germline V gene encodes CDR1 SGHRS and CDR2 YFSETQ. The length of the CDR3 is 17 residues. The CDR3, as DNA: TGCGCCAGCAGCCTAGGAACGTACCAGGGGACGCGAGAGACCCAGTACTTC. As protein: CASSLGTYQGTRETQYF.

This clone was counted only a few times. This chain joins TRBV5-4 and TRBJ1-2; D remains ambiguous. Germline loops: CDR1 SGHNT, CDR2 YYREEE (reference sequence). CDR3 size: 13 residues. Trimming stripped 4 bases from V and 8 bases from J, with 15 bases between. CDR3 sequence: CASSLTRRGGYTF. DNA of the CDR3: TGTGCCAGCAGCCTTACTCGGAGAGGGGGCTACACCTTC. Supplemented by reference TRBV5-4 and TRBJ1-2, the full variable domain reads ETGVTQSPTHLIKTRGQQVTLRCSSQSGHNTVSWYQQALGQGPQFIFQYYREEENGRGNFPPRFSGLQFPNYSSELNVNALELDDSALYLCASSLTRRGGYTFGSGTRLTVV.

This clone was counted a few times. The chain employs TRBV5-5 and TRBJ1-5; TRBD1 aligns across 8 bases. The CDR3 is 15 residues long. V was clipped by 4 bases and J by 1 base; unmatched bases: 4. The V gene's germline CDR1 is SGHKS and CDR2 YYEKEE (reference sequence). The CDR3 reads CASSLRDRSNQPQHF. The CDR3 DNA sequence: TGTGCCAGCAGCCTAAGGGACAGGAGCAATCAGCCCCAGCATTTT.

The chain carries TRBV27 and TRBJ1-3, with TRBD1 matching over 11 bases. After removal of 5 bases from V and 0 bases from J, the junction contained 9 bases not matched to a gene. CDR1 and CDR2 (germline): MNHEY, SMNVEV (reference sequence). There are 18 residues in the CDR3. The CDR3 loop is CASSPPPGQGDSGNTIYF. The CDR3 DNA follows: TGTGCCAGCAGTCCCCCCCCGGGACAGGGGGACTCTGGAAACACCATATATTTT.

This sequence joins TRBV7-8 and TRBJ2-1, with 10 bases matching TRBD2. Germline CDR1 reads SGHVS; CDR2 reads FQNEAQ. The CDR3 is 18 residues long. V was pared by 1 base and J by 5 bases, with 11 bases of the junction left unmatched. CDR3 residues: CASSLGGPGLAPNNEQFF. CDR3 DNA sequence: TGTGCCAGCAGCTTAGGGGGTCCGGGACTAGCGCCCAACAATGAGCAGTTCTTC.

This clone is a singleton in its sample. CDR3 bases: TGTGCCAGCAACCCGACAGGCCAAGACACGGCAGATACGCAGTATTTT. Translating gives CASNPTGQDTADTQYF. The V and J genes are TRBV11-3 and TRBJ2-3, with D possibly TRBD1 on 6 matching bases. CDR3 length equals 16 residues. Germline CDR1 SGHNT, CDR2 YENEEA. Deletions cut 7 bases from V and 4 bases from J, with 21 bases between.

This chain connects TRBV11-3 to TRBJ2-7; 10 nucleotides match TRBD1. The V segment lost 5 bases and the J segment 5 bases; nucleotides outside the gene matches: 12. The germline V gene has CDR1 SGHNT and CDR2 YENEEA. This CDR3 spans 16 amino acids. The CDR3 reads CASSPGGDRGSHEQYF. The CDR3 DNA reads TGTGCCAGCAGCCCGGGAGGGGACAGGGGATCGCACGAGCAGTACTTC.